The 12 T cell receptor beta chains listed next were all sequenced from one sample in a study of read filtering for tumor transcriptome and immune sequencing. This library used approximately 370 ng RNA and molecular barcoded adaptors spanning alpha/delta and beta/gamma chains. TCRdb passed the reads through MiXCR, listing each CDR3 protein once. The repertoire has approximately 93,000 distinct CDR3 sequences, roughly a fifth of them found once; the top ten carry over 9.5%. Sequencing was performed on a population of CD138-negative cells sorted from bone marrow. The receptors come from a donor older than 35 with multiple myeloma.

The chain has TRBV4-1 and TRBJ2-3, with unresolved D. The CDR3 runs to 16 residues. Germline assignment: CDR1 MGHRA and CDR2 YSYEKL. Deletions cut 0 bases from V and 2 bases from J, with 12 bases between. The CDR3 loop reads CASSQDGLAITDTQYF. CDR3 coding DNA: TGCGCCAGCAGCCAAGATGGTCTCGCTATCACAGATACGCAGTATTTT.

The chain recombines TRBV28 with TRBJ1-5; no clear D gene. The CDR3 has 16 amino acids. V gave up 6 bases and J gave up 5 bases, with 20 bases separating them. From germline, CDR1 is MDHEN and CDR2 SYDVKM. The CDR3 DNA reads as TGTGCCAGCAGCTCCCCTCGAGCTGGCGGGCATCAGCCCCAGCATTTT. The encoded protein is CASSSPRAGGHQPQHF.

The V call is TRBV4-1, the J call TRBJ1-3, with D hard to call. Per germline, CDR1 MGHRA and CDR2 YSYEKL. V shed 2 bases and J shed 0 bases, with 11 bases lying between them. The CDR3 is made up of 16 amino acids. The CDR3 sequence: CASSQPRADSGNTIYF. In DNA form, the CDR3 reads TGCGCCAGCAGCCAACCTCGCGCCGACTCTGGAAACACCATATATTTT.

This clonotype came up many times. The chain recombines TRBV5-1 with TRBJ2-2; D is unclear. V was pared by 0 bases and J by 0 bases, with 6 bases between. The CDR3 has 15 residues. The germline V gene has CDR1 SGHRS and CDR2 YFSETQ. CDR3 nucleotides: TGCGCCAGCAGCTTGGGAGCCACGAACACCGGGGAGCTGTTTTTT. Protein sequence: CASSLGATNTGELFF. Combining the CDR3 with reference TRBV5-1 and TRBJ2-2 gives the whole variable domain KAGVTQTPRYLIKTRGQQVTLSCSPISGHRSVSWYQQTPGQGLQFLFEYFSETQRNKGNFPGRFSGRQFSNSRSEMNVSTLELGDSALYLCASSLGATNTGELFFGEGSRLTVL.

In its sample, this clonotype was seen many times. The CDR3 DNA reads as TGTGCCACCAGCAGAGGTAACCCGCCTGGAGATGGCTACACCTTC. Translation: CATSRGNPPGDGYTF. The V gene is TRBV15, the J gene TRBJ1-2; D ambiguous. V lost 1 base and J lost 6, with 15 bases in between. The CDR3 has 15 residues. Germline loops: CDR1 LNHNV, CDR2 YYDKDF (reference sequence).

The V and J genes are TRBV3-1 and TRBJ1-1; D possibly corresponds to TRBD1 (5 bases). Germline V gene data show CDR1 as LGHDT and CDR2 as YNNKEL (reference sequence). Trimming left V 5 bases short and J 8 bases short, with 15 bases between. This CDR3 is 13 amino acids long. The CDR3 spells CASSAGGTAEAFF. The CDR3 DNA reads as TGTGCCAGCAGCGCAGGAGGGACGGCGGAAGCTTTCTTT.

The J gene is TRBJ2-7, the V gene TRBV5-4; 7 bases line up with TRBD1. Looked up from germline, CDR1 is SGHNT and CDR2 is YYREEE (reference sequence). This CDR3 contains 14 residues. The V gene end was trimmed by 4 bases and the J gene end by 3 bases; junction bases not matched to a gene: 7. The CDR3 loop reads CASSADRDNYEQYF. For the CDR3, the DNA is TGTGCCAGCAGCGCTGACAGGGACAACTACGAGCAGTACTTC.

This clonotype was detected many times. The chain recombines TRBV11-2 with TRBJ2-5; 9 bases map to TRBD1. The trim removed 7 bases at V and 2 bases at J, leaving 2 bases unmatched. CDR3 size: 13 residues. Per germline, CDR1 SGHAT and CDR2 FQNNGV. The CDR3 sequence is CASNGQGQETQYF. The CDR3, as DNA: TGTGCCAGCAATGGACAGGGGCAAGAGACCCAGTACTTC.

This clonotype has a count of ten or more. This chain uses TRBV5-1 with TRBJ2-3, with 10 bases aligning to TRBD1. The CDR3 is 17 residues long. With V trimmed by 7 bases and J by 0 bases, 11 bases remained unmatched. Germline V CDR1 and CDR2: SGHRS, YFSETQ. The CDR3 is CASRQGALRGSTDTQYF. For the CDR3, the DNA is TGCGCCAGCCGACAGGGGGCGCTGAGGGGGAGCACAGATACGCAGTATTTT. The full variable domain, its missing parts supplied by reference TRBV5-1 and TRBJ2-3, is KAGVTQTPRYLIKTRGQQVTLSCSPISGHRSVSWYQQTPGQGLQFLFEYFSETQRNKGNFPGRFSGRQFSNSRSEMNVSTLELGDSALYLCASRQGALRGSTDTQYFGPGTRLTVL.

Comment on this clonotype: This could be a read error, since a much larger clone is one nucleotide away. This rearrangement joins TRBV29-1 to TRBJ2-7, with D tentatively TRBD2 (5 bases). This CDR3 has 15 residues. CDR1 SQVTM and CDR2 ANQGSEA come from the germline V gene. Written as DNA, the CDR3 is TGCGGCGTTCGCCACGACCGTGGCGGGCCAGGTTCGACGTACTTC. This translates into CGVRHDRGGPGSTYF.

This clonotype was detected many times. V gene TRBV7-6 combines with J gene TRBJ2-2; D not resolved. Germline V lookup: CDR1 SGHVS, CDR2 FNYEAQ. V dropped 1 base and J dropped 4 bases, with 13 bases sitting between them. There are 16 residues in the CDR3. The CDR3 nucleotides read TGTGCCAGCAGCTTAGTGCCCCTGTTAACCACCGGGGAGCTGTTTTTT. Translating it yields CASSLVPLLTTGELFF.

With regard to this clonotype: A much larger clone lies a single base off, so this may be a read error. V is TRBV2 and J is TRBJ1-1; 10 bases line up with TRBD1. Per the germline V gene, CDR1 is SNHLY and CDR2 is FYNNEI. The CDR3 covers 13 residues. The DNA for the CDR3 is TGTACCAGCGTGGGACAGGGGACCACTGAAGCTTTCTTT. Translated: CTSVGQGTTEAFF.